The clone carrying this T cell receptor (beta chain) was found once. The repertoire was sequenced with immunoSEQ multiplex PCR; TCRdb's copy has only in-frame clones and lacks some. The sample records 30,000 to 40,000 clones, 85% being singletons. The record originates from a study of blood T cell repertoires in COVID-19. Across the study: Both acute and convalescent COVID-19 samples were obtained from the United States, Italy and Spain.

Per germline, CDR1 LGHNT and CDR2 FRNRAP. Trimming left V 1 base short and J 4 bases short, with 4 bases between. The CDR3 is 12 residues long. V gene TRBV12-5 combines with J gene TRBJ2-5, with no clear D. The TCR originated in a human donor in a cohort sampled during active COVID-19. Sequencing was carried out using peripheral blood. The chain's CDR3 is CASGLDLETQYF. The CDR3 DNA is TGTGCTAGTGGTTTGGACTTAGAGACCCAGTACTTC. The full variable domain, rest sourced from reference TRBV12-5 and TRBJ2-5, is DARVTQTPRHKVTEMGQEVTMRCQPILGHNTVFWYRQTMMQGLELLAYFRNRAPLDDSGMPKDRFSAEMPDATLATLKIQPSEPRDSAVYFCASGLDLETQYFGPGTRLLVL.